The 27 T cell receptor beta chains below all came from one sample that was sequenced in a study of blood T cell repertoires in COVID-19. Profiling relied on immunoSEQ multiplex PCR, and the TCRdb table lists in-frame clones only, not all of them. In the table there are about 67,000 clones, approximately 90% of which are singletons. Sequencing was performed on peripheral blood. These receptors came from an elderly woman with acute or convalescent COVID-19.

The chain links TRBV28 to TRBJ2-7, with 7 bases identical to TRBD1. Trimming cost V 6 bases and J 3 bases; bases outside gene matches: 5. This CDR3 region has 13 residues. The germline V gene encodes CDR1 MDHEN and CDR2 SYDVKM. CDR3 amino acids: CASRPGQNYEQYF. The CDR3 DNA reads as TGTGCCAGCAGACCGGGACAGAACTACGAGCAGTACTTC.

The chain has TRBV19 and TRBJ1-5; a possible D gene is TRBD1 (6 bases). V lost 6 bases and J 5 bases, leaving 11 bases between the germline ends. Germline V gene lookup returns CDR1 LNHDA and CDR2 SQIVND (reference sequence). This CDR3 region has 13 residues. Here the CDR3 reads CASSLQGDQPQHF. CDR3 bases: TGTGCCAGTAGCCTACAGGGTGATCAGCCCCAGCATTTT.

This chain connects TRBV19 to TRBJ2-7; 14 nucleotides align to TRBD2. CDR1 is LNHDA, CDR2 SQIVND, per germline (reference sequence). After removal of 5 bases from V and 0 bases from J, the junction contained 6 bases not matched to a gene. The CDR3 consists of 17 residues. The CDR3 spells CASSGTSGSRSSYEQYF. The CDR3 DNA reads as TGTGCCAGTAGTGGGACTAGCGGGAGTCGGAGCTCCTACGAGCAGTACTTC.

This chain joins TRBV5-1 and TRBJ2-3; 10 positions match TRBD2. The CDR3 loop spans 15 amino acids. CDR1 is SGHRS and CDR2 is YFSETQ in the germline V gene. After removal of 3 bases from V and 4 bases from J, the junction contained 5 bases not matched to a gene. The CDR3 sequence is CASSSLAGGADTQYF. The CDR3 nucleotides read TGCGCCAGCAGCTCTTTAGCGGGAGGAGCAGATACGCAGTATTTT. Full variable domain (rest looked up from reference TRBV5-1 and TRBJ2-3): KAGVTQTPRYLIKTRGQQVTLSCSPISGHRSVSWYQQTPGQGLQFLFEYFSETQRNKGNFPGRFSGRQFSNSRSEMNVSTLELGDSALYLCASSSLAGGADTQYFGPGTRLTVL.

V and J are TRBV19 and TRBJ1-2, with D tentatively TRBD1 (6 bases). The V end was cut by 2 bases, the J end by 6 bases, with 16 bases between. The CDR3 is made up of 15 amino acids. Germline loops: CDR1 LNHDA, CDR2 SQIVND (reference sequence). The CDR3 DNA reads TGTGCCAGTAGTATACTGGGCGGACAGCAAGATGGCTACACCTTC. This encodes CASSILGGQQDGYTF.

The chain has TRBV5-1 and TRBJ1-1, with D tentatively TRBD1 (6 bases). V lost 0 bases and J lost 1, with 10 bases in between. This CDR3 spans 15 amino acids. Germline lookup yields CDR1 SGHRS and CDR2 YFSETQ. CDR3 protein: CASSLGQDGNTEAFF. The CDR3 coding sequence is TGCGCCAGCAGCTTGGGACAGGATGGGAACACTGAAGCTTTCTTT.

The chain is built from TRBV28 and TRBJ1-5, with D possibly being TRBD1 (6 bases). The germline V gene encodes CDR1 MDHEN and CDR2 SYDVKM. V was shortened by 6 bases and J by 0 bases, with 15 bases between the two germline ends. CDR3 length equals 16 residues. CDR3 residues: CASSPGGGLSNQPQHF. The CDR3, as DNA: TGTGCCAGCAGCCCGGGCGGGGGGCTTAGCAATCAGCCCCAGCATTTT.

The CDR3 loop is CASSYSAGGLYGYTF. CDR3 in DNA: TGTGCCAGCAGTTACTCGGCGGGGGGCCTCTATGGCTACACCTTC. The chain couples TRBV6-5 to TRBJ1-2; a weak D match, TRBD1 (6 bases). The V gene lost 0 bases and the J gene lost 4 bases, with 12 bases spanning the gap. The CDR3 totals 15 residues. CDR1 is MNHEY and CDR2 is SVGAGI in the germline V gene.

The gene calls are TRBV4-1 and TRBJ2-3; unclear D gene. Germline CDR1 reads MGHRA; CDR2 reads YSYEKL. The V end lost 1 base, the J end lost 3 bases, and 11 bases lay between the germline ends. The CDR3 has 15 residues. The CDR3 DNA reads as TGCGCCAGCAGCCAAGCCCCCCTAGGAACAGATACGCAGTATTTT. Translated, it gives CASSQAPLGTDTQYF.

The chain couples TRBV19 to TRBJ2-2; 8 bases fit TRBD1. This CDR3 comprises 15 residues. V trimming: 5 bases; J trimming: 6 bases; junction bases outside the gene matches: 8. Germline V gives CDR1 LNHDA, CDR2 SQIVND (reference sequence). Written as DNA, the CDR3 is TGTGCCAGTAGTTTACAGGGGGGACACGCCGGGGAGCTGTTTTTT. Encoded protein: CASSLQGGHAGELFF.

For the CDR3, the DNA is TGTGCCAGCAGTCGAACACAGGAGAACACTGAAGCTTTCTTT. It translates to CASSRTQENTEAFF. V usage is TRBV28 and J usage is TRBJ1-1; maybe TRBD1 (5 bases). CDR3 length equals 14 residues. CDR1 MDHEN and CDR2 SYDVKM come from the germline V gene. V was pared by 5 bases and J by 1 base, with 11 bases between.

This clone appeared a single time. The V gene is TRBV5-4, the J gene TRBJ1-4; tentatively, D is TRBD1 (6 bases). Germline CDR1 SGHNT, CDR2 YYREEE (reference sequence). The CDR3 is 14 residues long. V lost 4 bases and J 8 bases, leaving 15 bases between the germline ends. CDR3 loop: CASSQQGVEEKLFF. The DNA of the CDR3 is TGTGCCAGCAGCCAACAGGGAGTCGAGGAAAAACTGTTTTTT.

The chain joins TRBV5-1 to TRBJ1-2; 7 bases align to TRBD1. The V and J ends lost 5 bases and 6 bases, in that order; junction bases with no gene match: 7. Germline V gene sequence: CDR1 SGHRS, CDR2 YFSETQ. This CDR3 comprises 13 residues. Here the CDR3 reads CASRVKGGDGYTF. Here the CDR3 DNA reads TGCGCCAGCAGGGTTAAAGGGGGCGATGGCTACACCTTC.

This clone showed up just a few times. The V and J genes are TRBV5-1 and TRBJ2-2, with 7 bases aligning to TRBD2. The J segment lost 6 bases and the V segment lost 0 bases, leaving 5 bases of the junction unmatched. The length of the CDR3 is 15 residues. Germline CDR1 SGHRS, CDR2 YFSETQ. The CDR3 nucleotides read TGCGCCAGCAGCTTGGGCCCGCGGGGGTCCGGGGAGCTGTTTTTT. Translation: CASSLGPRGSGELFF.

The chain combines TRBV3-1 (or the pseudogene TRBV3-2) with TRBJ1-4; 9 bases line up with TRBD1. Trimming removed 4 bases from V and 0 bases from J; junction bases left unmatched: 15. Germline assignment: CDR1 LGHDT and CDR2 YNNKEL (reference sequence). The CDR3 sequence is 20 residues long. The CDR3 loop reads CASSLLTGTGYTSTNEKLFF. The DNA of the CDR3 is TGTGCCAGCAGCCTTCTAACCGGGACAGGGTATACCTCAACTAATGAAAAACTGTTTTTT.

The chain uses TRBV27 and TRBJ1-6; D not resolved. This CDR3 is built from 15 residues. Germline V gene lookup returns CDR1 MNHEY and CDR2 SMNVEV (reference sequence). With 6 bases removed from V and 0 bases from J, the gap between germline ends came to 9 bases. The CDR3 region is CASRTISSYNSPLHF. The CDR3 nucleotides read TGTGCCAGCAGAACCATTAGCTCCTATAATTCACCCCTCCACTTT.

The V gene is TRBV7-2, the J gene TRBJ1-6; TRBD1 is a possible D gene (6 bases). V was pared by 2 bases and J by 7 bases, with 12 bases between. The CDR3 totals 15 residues. The germline gives CDR1 SGHTA, CDR2 FQGNSA. In DNA form, the CDR3 reads TGTGCCAGCAGCTTAATCGGACAGATCAATTCACCCCTCCACTTT. This encodes CASSLIGQINSPLHF.

This clone was observed a single time. The genes are TRBV30 and TRBJ1-2, with TRBD1 identical over 7 bases. The CDR3 spans 12 residues. The germline V gene has CDR1 GTSNPN and CDR2 SVGIG (reference sequence). CDR3 DNA: TGTGCAAGGACAGGCAGATTCTATGGCTACACCTTC. Its translation is CARTGRFYGYTF.

CDR3 bases: TGTGCCAGCAGCTTGGGGCTAGCGGGAGTAGGCGAGCAGTTCTTC. As protein: CASSLGLAGVGEQFF. V is TRBV5-4 and J is TRBJ2-1, with 10 nucleotides matching TRBD2. J was trimmed by 10 bases and V by 0 bases; bases with no gene match: 7. The CDR3 length is 15 residues. Germline values: CDR1 SGHNT, CDR2 YYREEE (reference sequence).

The V and J genes are TRBV28 and TRBJ1-5, with D possibly matching TRBD1 (6 bases). The CDR3 runs to 14 residues. Trimming stripped 6 bases from V and 6 bases from J, with 15 bases between. CDR1 and CDR2 (germline): MDHEN, SYDVKM. For the CDR3, the DNA is TGTGCCAGCAGCCACGCGGGGGGCCCTCAGCCCCAGCATTTT. Translated: CASSHAGGPQPQHF.

By proportion, this clone is medium-sized (0.01 to 0.1%). The V and J genes are TRBV27 and TRBJ1-1; the D is unclear. Germline assignment: CDR1 MNHEY and CDR2 SMNVEV (reference sequence). V gave up 6 bases and J gave up 8 bases, with 13 bases separating them. The CDR3 loop spans 12 amino acids. CDR3 DNA: TGTGCCAGCAGGTCTGCGACAACAGAAGCTTTCTTT. This encodes CASRSATTEAFF.

The chain employs TRBV27 and TRBJ2-2; D is perhaps TRBD1 (8 bases). The CDR3 is 16 residues long. Germline loops: CDR1 MNHEY, CDR2 SMNVEV (reference sequence). The V end lost 5 bases, the J end lost 4 bases, and 17 bases lay between the germline ends. CDR3 residues: CASSPRNRGGTGELFF. The CDR3 DNA reads TGTGCCAGCAGTCCAAGAAACAGGGGGGGCACCGGGGAGCTGTTTTTT.

The V gene is TRBV18, the J gene TRBJ1-1, with 8 nucleotides matching TRBD1. With V trimmed by 3 bases and J by 9 bases, 12 bases remained unmatched. Germline CDR1 is KGHSH and CDR2 is LQKENI. There are 15 residues in the CDR3. The CDR3 DNA reads TGTGCCAGCTCACCCACCCTGCAGGGGGCATCTCAAGCTTTCTTT. As protein: CASSPTLQGASQAFF.

Turning to this clone: This same CDR3 is encoded by further DNA sequences in the sample. The chain couples TRBV5-4 to TRBJ2-7, with D possibly TRBD2 on 5 matching bases. Germline V lookup: CDR1 SGHNT, CDR2 YYREEE (reference sequence). This CDR3 region has 14 residues. The germline V and J ends were trimmed by 5 bases and 1 base, with 13 bases remaining between them. The CDR3 reads CASSPLGGSYEQYF. Here the CDR3 DNA reads TGTGCCAGCAGTCCGCTGGGCGGGTCCTACGAGCAGTACTTC.

V and J are TRBV10-1 and TRBJ1-1; 7 nucleotides match TRBD1. CDR1 is WNHNN and CDR2 is SYGVQD in the germline V gene (reference sequence). The CDR3 loop spans 15 amino acids. V shed 5 bases and J 5 bases; nucleotides not matched to a gene: 11. This chain's CDR3 is CASSSTGSGRTEAFF. Written as DNA, the CDR3 is TGCGCCAGCAGTTCGACAGGGTCGGGTAGGACTGAAGCTTTCTTT.

The sample holds a few counts of this clone. The chain has TRBV6-1 and TRBJ2-7; 9 bases match TRBD2. The CDR3 sequence is 17 residues long. Germline CDR1 reads MNHNS; CDR2 reads SASEGT. V shed 1 base and J 2 bases; nucleotides not matched to a gene: 9. The CDR3 sequence is CASSEVWAGGITYEQYF. DNA for the CDR3: TGTGCCAGCAGTGAAGTGTGGGCGGGGGGGATTACCTACGAGCAGTACTTC.

The CDR3 loop is CASSLVPGRYEQYF. The CDR3 nucleotides are TGTGCCAGCAGTTTAGTTCCCGGGAGGTACGAGCAGTACTTC. The gene calls are TRBV28 and TRBJ2-7, with 7 bases lining up with TRBD2. J lost 4 bases, V lost 2 bases, and 5 bases had no gene match. The CDR3 is 14 amino acids. Germline lookup yields CDR1 MDHEN and CDR2 SYDVKM.